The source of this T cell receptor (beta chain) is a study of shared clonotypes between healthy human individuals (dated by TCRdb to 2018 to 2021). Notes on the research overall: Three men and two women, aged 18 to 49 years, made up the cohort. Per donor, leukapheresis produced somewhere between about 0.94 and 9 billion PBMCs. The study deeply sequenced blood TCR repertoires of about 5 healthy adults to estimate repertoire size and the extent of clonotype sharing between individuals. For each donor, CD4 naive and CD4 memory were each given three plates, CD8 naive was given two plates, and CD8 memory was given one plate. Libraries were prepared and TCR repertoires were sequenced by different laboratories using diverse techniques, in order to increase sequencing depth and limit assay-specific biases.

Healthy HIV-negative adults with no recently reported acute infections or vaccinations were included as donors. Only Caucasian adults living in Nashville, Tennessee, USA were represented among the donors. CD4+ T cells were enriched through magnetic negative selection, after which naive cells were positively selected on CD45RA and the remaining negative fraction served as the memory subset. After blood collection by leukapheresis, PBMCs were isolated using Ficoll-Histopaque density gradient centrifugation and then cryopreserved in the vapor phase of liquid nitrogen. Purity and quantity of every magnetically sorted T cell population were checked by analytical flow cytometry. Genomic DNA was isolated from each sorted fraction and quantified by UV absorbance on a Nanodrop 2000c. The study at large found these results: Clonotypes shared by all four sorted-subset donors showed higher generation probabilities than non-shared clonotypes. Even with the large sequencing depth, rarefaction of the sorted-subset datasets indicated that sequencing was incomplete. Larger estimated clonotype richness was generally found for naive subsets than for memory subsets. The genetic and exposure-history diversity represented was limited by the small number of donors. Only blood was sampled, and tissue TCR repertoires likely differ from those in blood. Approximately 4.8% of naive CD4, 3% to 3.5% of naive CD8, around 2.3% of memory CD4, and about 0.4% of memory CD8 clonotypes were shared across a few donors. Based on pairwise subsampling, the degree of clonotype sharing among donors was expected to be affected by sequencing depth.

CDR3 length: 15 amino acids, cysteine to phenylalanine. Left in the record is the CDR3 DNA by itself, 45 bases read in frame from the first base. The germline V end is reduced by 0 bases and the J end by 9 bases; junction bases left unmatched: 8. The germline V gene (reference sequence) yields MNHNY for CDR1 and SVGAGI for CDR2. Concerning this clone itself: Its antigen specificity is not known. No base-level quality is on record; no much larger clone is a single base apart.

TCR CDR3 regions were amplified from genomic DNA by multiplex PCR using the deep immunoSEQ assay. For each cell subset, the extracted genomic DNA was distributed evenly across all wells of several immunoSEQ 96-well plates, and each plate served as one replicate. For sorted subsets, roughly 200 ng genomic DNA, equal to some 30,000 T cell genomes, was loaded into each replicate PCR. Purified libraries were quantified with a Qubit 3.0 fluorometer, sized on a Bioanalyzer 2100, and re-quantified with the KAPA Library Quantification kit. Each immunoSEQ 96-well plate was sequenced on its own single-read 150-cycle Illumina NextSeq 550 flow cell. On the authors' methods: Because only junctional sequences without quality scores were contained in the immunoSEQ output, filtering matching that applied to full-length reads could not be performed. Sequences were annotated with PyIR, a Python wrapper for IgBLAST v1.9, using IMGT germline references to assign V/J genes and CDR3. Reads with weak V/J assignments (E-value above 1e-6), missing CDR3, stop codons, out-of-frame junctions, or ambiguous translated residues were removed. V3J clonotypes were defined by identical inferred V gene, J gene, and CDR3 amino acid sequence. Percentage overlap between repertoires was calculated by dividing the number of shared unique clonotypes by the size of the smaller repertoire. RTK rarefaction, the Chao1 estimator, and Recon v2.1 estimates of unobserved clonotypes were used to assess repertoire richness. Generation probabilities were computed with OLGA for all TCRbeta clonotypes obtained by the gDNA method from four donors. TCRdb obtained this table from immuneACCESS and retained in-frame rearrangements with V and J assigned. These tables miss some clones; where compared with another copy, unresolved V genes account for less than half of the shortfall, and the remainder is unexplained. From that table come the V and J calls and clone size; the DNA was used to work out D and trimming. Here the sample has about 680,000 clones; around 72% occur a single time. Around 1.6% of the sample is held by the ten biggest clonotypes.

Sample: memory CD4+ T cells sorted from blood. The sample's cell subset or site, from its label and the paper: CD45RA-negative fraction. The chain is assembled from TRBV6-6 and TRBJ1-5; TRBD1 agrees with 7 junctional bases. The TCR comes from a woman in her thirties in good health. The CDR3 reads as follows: CASSYSTAGGAPQHF. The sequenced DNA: TGTGCCAGCAGTTACTCGACGGCAGGGGGGGCGCCCCAGCATTTT.